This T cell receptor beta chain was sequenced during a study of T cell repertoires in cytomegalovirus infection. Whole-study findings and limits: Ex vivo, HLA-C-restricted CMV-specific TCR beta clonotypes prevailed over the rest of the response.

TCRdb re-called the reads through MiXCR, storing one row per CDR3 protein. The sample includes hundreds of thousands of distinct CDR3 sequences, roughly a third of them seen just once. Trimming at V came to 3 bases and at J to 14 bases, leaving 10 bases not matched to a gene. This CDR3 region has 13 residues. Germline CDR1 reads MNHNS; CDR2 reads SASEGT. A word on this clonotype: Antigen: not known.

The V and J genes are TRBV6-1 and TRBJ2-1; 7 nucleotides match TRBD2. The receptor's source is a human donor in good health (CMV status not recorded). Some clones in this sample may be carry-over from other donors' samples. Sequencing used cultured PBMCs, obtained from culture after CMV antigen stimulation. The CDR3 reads CASSDGAGVSEFF. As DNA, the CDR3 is TGTGCCAGCAGTGATGGGGCGGGAGTTAGTGAGTTCTTC.